These 20 T cell receptor beta chains came from one sample sequenced in a study of response to subunit inactivated influenza vaccine. In TCRdb, the RT-PCR reads were re-called with MiXCR into one record per CDR3 protein. The data hold under 800,000 distinct CDR3 sequences, with 14% observed a single time. Sequences were derived from PBMCs from blood, sampled 14 days before vaccination. These receptors were taken from a man between 45 and 60 years old who received an inactivated influenza vaccine.

The chain couples TRBV6-1 to TRBJ1-2; 7 nucleotides align to TRBD1. The CDR3 sequence is 16 residues long. Germline CDR1 is MNHNS and CDR2 is SASEGT. V trimming: 6 bases; J trimming: 6 bases; junction bases outside the gene matches: 16. The CDR3 nucleotides read TGTGCCAGCAGCCGAATTTCAGGGGGGAGGGGTGATGGCTACACCTTC. This sequence encodes CASSRISGGRGDGYTF.

V usage is TRBV6-1 and J usage is TRBJ2-3; TRBD2 aligns across 13 bases. The junction had 5 bases not matched to a gene; V was cut back by 6 bases and J by 2 bases. This CDR3 is built from 16 residues. Germline CDR1 and CDR2: MNHNS and SASEGT. DNA of the CDR3: TGTGCCAGCAGACGACTAGCGGGAGGACCCACAGATACGCAGTATTTT. It is translated as CASRRLAGGPTDTQYF.

In its sample, this clonotype was seen once. The chain links TRBV29-1 to TRBJ1-3; D is unclear. This CDR3 region has 15 residues. Germline loops: CDR1 SQVTM, CDR2 ANQGSEA. Trimming shortened V by 4 bases and J by 0 bases, and 13 bases separated the two germline ends. The CDR3 DNA reads as TGCAGCGTTGCCCGGACGACCCTCTCTGGAAACACCATATATTTT. Amino acid sequence: CSVARTTLSGNTIYF.

This clonotype was recorded a few times. CDR3 nucleotide sequence: TGCGCCAGCAGCCAGGACAGGGGCCGGGGCTACACCTTC. It is translated as CASSQDRGRGYTF. The J gene is TRBJ1-2, the V gene TRBV5-1, with TRBD1 identical over 9 bases. Germline assignment: CDR1 SGHRS and CDR2 YFSETQ. J lost 8 bases, V lost 4 bases, and 6 bases had no gene match. This CDR3 comprises 13 residues.

J is TRBJ1-1 and V is TRBV7-9; no clear D. The CDR3 spans 13 residues. The germline V gene encodes CDR1 SEHNR and CDR2 FQNEAQ (reference sequence). V was clipped by 3 bases and J by 1 base, with 6 bases between them. The CDR3 loop reads CASSFYGNTEAFF. CDR3 nucleotide sequence: TGTGCCAGCAGCTTTTACGGGAACACTGAAGCTTTCTTT.

The chain recombines TRBV18 with TRBJ2-7; D may correspond to TRBD1 or TRBD2 (5 bases each). The V gene lost 4 bases and the J gene lost 1 base, with 14 bases spanning the gap. The CDR3 totals 15 residues. Germline V CDR1 and CDR2: KGHSH, LQKENI. CDR3 in DNA: TGTGCCAGCTCACATACTAGGGGCCCTTCCTACGAGCAGTACTTC. Encoded protein: CASSHTRGPSYEQYF.

The V and J genes are TRBV6-1 and TRBJ1-5, with D perhaps TRBD1 (5 bases). Trimming took 2 bases from V and 3 from J, leaving 14 bases between them. Germline values: CDR1 MNHNS, CDR2 SASEGT. This CDR3 contains 16 residues. CDR3 residues: CASSELPAGLNQPQHF. The CDR3 DNA reads TGTGCCAGCAGTGAACTCCCGGCAGGGCTCAATCAGCCCCAGCATTTT.

This chain uses TRBV28 with TRBJ2-5; D could derive from TRBD1 or TRBD2 (6 bases each). The V end lost 2 bases, the J end lost 3 bases, and 13 bases lay between the germline ends. This CDR3 comprises 15 residues. The germline gives CDR1 MDHEN, CDR2 SYDVKM. The CDR3 is CASSLRTGAKETQYF. The CDR3 DNA reads TGTGCCAGCAGTTTAAGAACGGGGGCCAAAGAGACCCAGTACTTC.

In this sample, this clonotype turned up a few times. This rearrangement joins TRBV20-1 to TRBJ2-1, with D possibly being TRBD1 (5 bases). V was shortened by 0 bases and J by 0 bases, with 15 bases between the two germline ends. Germline assignment: CDR1 DFQATT and CDR2 SNEGSKA (reference sequence). This CDR3 has 17 residues. The CDR3 loop is CSARDSTGHSSYNEQFF. CDR3 coding DNA: TGCAGTGCTAGAGATTCGACCGGACACAGCTCCTACAATGAGCAGTTCTTC.

The chain combines TRBV20-1 with TRBJ2-2; D assignment may be TRBD1 or TRBD2 (5 bases each). The germline CDR1 and CDR2 sequences are DFQATT and SNEGSKA (reference sequence). CDR3 length equals 13 residues. The germline V and J ends were trimmed by 2 bases and 4 bases, with 8 bases remaining between them. CDR3 amino acids: CSARQGPTGELFF. CDR3 nucleotide sequence: TGCAGTGCTAGACAGGGACCCACCGGGGAGCTGTTTTTT.

This clonotype was detected ten times or more. The rearrangement joins TRBV7-9 to TRBJ2-1, with D maybe TRBD2 (6 bases). The CDR3 covers 15 residues. Germline CDR1 is SEHNR and CDR2 is FQNEAQ (reference sequence). Trimming pared 2 bases from V and 5 bases from J, leaving 13 bases between. CDR3 sequence reads: CASSLYGGGDNEQFF. Here the CDR3 DNA reads TGTGCCAGCAGCTTATACGGCGGCGGGGACAATGAGCAGTTCTTC.

This clonotype was seen a handful of times. The chain is built from TRBV6-2 or TRBV6-3 and TRBJ2-6; TRBD1 agrees at 12 bases. This CDR3 is built from 17 residues. Losses at the gene ends were 10 bases for V and 2 bases for J; bases not matched to a gene: 9. Germline V gene sequence: CDR1 MNHEY, CDR2 SVGEGT. In DNA, the CDR3 is TGTGCCATCTCTCCGGGACAGGGGGCGCCTGGGGCCAACGTCCTGACTTTC. Protein product: CAISPGQGAPGANVLTF.

This clonotype was seen a single time. A read error may produce the germline difference seen at one junction end. V is TRBV12-3 or TRBV12-4 and J is TRBJ1-3; D is undetermined. This CDR3 is 14 amino acids long. CDR3 in amino acids: CASRGESSGNTLYF. As DNA, the CDR3 is TGTGCCAGCAGGGGAGAGAGCTCTGGAAACACCCTATATTTT.

This clonotype was seen repeatedly, ten times or more. The rearrangement uses TRBV28 and TRBJ2-5, with D perhaps matching TRBD1 (5 bases). The germline V gene has CDR1 MDHEN and CDR2 SYDVKM. Trimming removed 4 bases from V and 4 bases from J, with 13 bases in between. The CDR3 contains 14 residues. The CDR3 DNA reads as TGTGCCAGCAGTTCGGTTGGGGCGAGAGAGACCCAGTACTTC. It translates to CASSSVGARETQYF. Drawing the rest from reference TRBV28 and TRBJ2-5, the complete variable domain is DVKVTQSSRYLVKRTGEKVFLECVQDMDHENMFWYRQDPGLGLRLIYFSYDVKMKEKGDIPEGYSVSREKKERFSLILESASTNQTSMYLCASSSVGARETQYFGPGTRLLVL.

The rearrangement joins TRBV11-1 to TRBJ2-7; the match to TRBD1 covers 7 bases. The J segment lost 3 bases and the V segment lost 5 bases, leaving 10 bases of the junction unmatched. CDR3 length: 15 amino acids. Per the germline V gene, CDR1 is SGHAT and CDR2 is FQDESV (reference sequence). In DNA, the CDR3 is TGTGCCAGCAGCGAAGCCGGGACAGCCCTCTACGAGCAGTACTTC. Its protein is CASSEAGTALYEQYF. The whole variable domain, remainder taken from reference TRBV11-1 and TRBJ2-7, is EAEVAQSPRYKITEKSQAVAFWCDPISGHATLYWYRQILGQGPELLVQFQDESVVDDSQLPKDRFSAERLKGVDSTLKIQPAELGDSAMYLCASSEAGTALYEQYFGPGTRLTVT.

The chain combines TRBV11-1 with TRBJ2-2; 12 positions agree with TRBD2. Looked up from germline, CDR1 is SGHAT and CDR2 is FQDESV (reference sequence). The CDR3 consists of 20 residues. V trimming: 3 bases; J trimming: 1 base; junction bases outside the gene matches: 12. In DNA form, the CDR3 reads TGTGCCAGCAGCTTCACCTCGTGGACTAGCGGGGACGAGAACACCGGGGAGCTGTTTTTT. This sequence encodes CASSFTSWTSGDENTGELFF.

This clonotype occurred many times. The chain joins TRBV4-3 to TRBJ2-7; D not certain. Trimming took off 0 bases at V and 0 bases at J, with 6 bases between the two ends. This CDR3 has 14 amino acids. CDR1 and CDR2 from the germline V gene are LGHNA and YSLEER. As DNA, the CDR3 is TGCGCCAGCAGCCAAGAATACAGCTCCTACGAGCAGTACTTC. Translated: CASSQEYSSYEQYF.

The rearrangement uses TRBV27 and TRBJ1-5; maybe TRBD1 (6 bases). V was shortened by 3 bases and J by 4 bases, with 10 bases between the two germline ends. The CDR3 covers 14 residues. Looked up from germline, CDR1 is MNHEY and CDR2 is SMNVEV (reference sequence). Written as DNA, the CDR3 is TGTGCCAGCAGTTTTGGACAGCCAAATCAGCCCCAGCATTTT. This translates into CASSFGQPNQPQHF.

The rearrangement joins TRBV18 to TRBJ2-2; 8 positions match TRBD2. This CDR3 is 17 amino acids long. V gave up 0 bases and J gave up 2 bases; unmatched junction bases: 5. Germline values: CDR1 KGHSH, CDR2 LQKENI. DNA for the CDR3: TGTGCCAGCTCACCACCGGAGCGGGGGTACAACACCGGGGAGCTGTTTTTT. Its protein is CASSPPERGYNTGELFF.

At least ten counts were recorded for this clonotype. The rearrangement links TRBV20-1 to TRBJ2-5, with D maybe TRBD2 (5 bases). The CDR3 consists of 11 residues. Germline CDR1 is DFQATT and CDR2 is SNEGSKA (reference sequence). The V end was cut by 5 bases, the J end by 6 bases, with 10 bases between. CDR3 coding DNA: TGCAGTGCTGAGAGGGTGAAGACCCAGTACTTC. Its protein product is CSAERVKTQYF.